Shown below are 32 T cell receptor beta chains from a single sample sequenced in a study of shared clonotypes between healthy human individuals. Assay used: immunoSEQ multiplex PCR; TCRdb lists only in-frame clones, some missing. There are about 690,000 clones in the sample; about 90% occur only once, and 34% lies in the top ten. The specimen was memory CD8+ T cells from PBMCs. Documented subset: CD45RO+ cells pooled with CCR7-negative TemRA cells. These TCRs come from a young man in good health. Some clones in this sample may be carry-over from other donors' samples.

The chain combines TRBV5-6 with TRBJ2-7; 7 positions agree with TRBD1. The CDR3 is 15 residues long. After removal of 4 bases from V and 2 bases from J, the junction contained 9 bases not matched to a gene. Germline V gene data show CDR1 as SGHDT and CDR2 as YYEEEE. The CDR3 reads CASSPKDRIAYEQYF. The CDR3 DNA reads TGTGCCAGCAGCCCCAAGGACAGGATTGCCTACGAGCAGTACTTC.

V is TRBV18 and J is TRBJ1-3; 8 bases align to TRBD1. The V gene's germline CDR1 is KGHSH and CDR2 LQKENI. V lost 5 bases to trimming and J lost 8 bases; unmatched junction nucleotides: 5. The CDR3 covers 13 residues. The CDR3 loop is CASSIDRGDTIYF. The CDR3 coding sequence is TGTGCCAGCTCAATCGACAGGGGAGACACCATATATTTT.

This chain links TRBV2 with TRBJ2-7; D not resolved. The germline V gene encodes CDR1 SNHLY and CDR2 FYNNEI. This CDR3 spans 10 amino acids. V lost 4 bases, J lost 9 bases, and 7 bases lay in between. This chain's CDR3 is CASSGLVQYF. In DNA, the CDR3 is TGTGCCAGCAGTGGTTTGGTGCAGTACTTC. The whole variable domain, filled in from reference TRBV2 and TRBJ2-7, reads EPEVTQTPSHQVTQMGQEVILRCVPISNHLYFYWYRQILGQKVEFLVSFYNNEISEKSEIFDDQFSVERPDGSNFTLKIRSTKLEDSAMYFCASSGLVQYFGPGTRLTVT.

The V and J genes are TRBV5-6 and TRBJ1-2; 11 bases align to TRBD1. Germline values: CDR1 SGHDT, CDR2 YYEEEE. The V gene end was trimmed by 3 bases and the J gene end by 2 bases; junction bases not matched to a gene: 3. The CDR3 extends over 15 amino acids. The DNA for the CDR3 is TGTGCCAGCAGCTACGGGACAGGGGGGAACTATGGCTACACCTTC. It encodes CASSYGTGGNYGYTF.

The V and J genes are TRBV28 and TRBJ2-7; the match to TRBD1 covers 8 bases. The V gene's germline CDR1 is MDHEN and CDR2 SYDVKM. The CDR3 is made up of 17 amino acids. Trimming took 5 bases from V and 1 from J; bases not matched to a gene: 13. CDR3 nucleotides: TGTGCCAGCAGTAAGGGAAGCTACAGGGGGGTATCCTACGAGCAGTACTTC. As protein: CASSKGSYRGVSYEQYF. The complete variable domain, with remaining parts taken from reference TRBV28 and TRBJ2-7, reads DVKVTQSSRYLVKRTGEKVFLECVQDMDHENMFWYRQDPGLGLRLIYFSYDVKMKEKGDIPEGYSVSREKKERFSLILESASTNQTSMYLCASSKGSYRGVSYEQYFGPGTRLTVT.

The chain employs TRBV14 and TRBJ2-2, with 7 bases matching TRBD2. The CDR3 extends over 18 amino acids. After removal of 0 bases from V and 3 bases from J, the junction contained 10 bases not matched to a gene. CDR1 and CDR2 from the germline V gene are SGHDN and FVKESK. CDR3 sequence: CASSQDLAGALDTGELFF. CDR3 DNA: TGTGCCAGCAGCCAAGATCTGGCGGGAGCATTGGACACCGGGGAGCTGTTTTTT.

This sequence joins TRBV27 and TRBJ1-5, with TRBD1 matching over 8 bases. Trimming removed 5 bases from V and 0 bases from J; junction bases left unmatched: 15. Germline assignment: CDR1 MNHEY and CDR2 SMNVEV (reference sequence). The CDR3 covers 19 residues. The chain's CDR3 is CASSPAGRGPEYSNQPQHF. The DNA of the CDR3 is TGTGCCAGCAGTCCAGCAGGCAGGGGGCCTGAATATAGCAATCAGCCCCAGCATTTT.

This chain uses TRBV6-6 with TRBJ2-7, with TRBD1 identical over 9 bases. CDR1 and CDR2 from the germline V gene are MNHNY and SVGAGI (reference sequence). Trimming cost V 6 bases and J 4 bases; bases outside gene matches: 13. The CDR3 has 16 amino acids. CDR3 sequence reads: CASRFTSGQGTYEQYF. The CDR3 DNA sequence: TGTGCCAGCAGGTTTACGTCGGGACAGGGTACTTACGAGCAGTACTTC.

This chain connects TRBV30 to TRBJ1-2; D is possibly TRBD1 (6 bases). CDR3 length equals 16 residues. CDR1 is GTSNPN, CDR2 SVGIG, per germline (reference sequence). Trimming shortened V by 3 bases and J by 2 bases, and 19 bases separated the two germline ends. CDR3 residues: CAWSGGQGIRNYGYTF. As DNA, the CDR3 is TGTGCCTGGAGCGGAGGGCAGGGGATAAGGAACTATGGCTACACCTTC.

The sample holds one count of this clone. CDR3 loop: CASSLSGQGLAVWEQYF. The CDR3 nucleotides are TGTGCCAGCAGCTTAAGCGGCCAGGGACTAGCGGTCTGGGAGCAGTACTTC. The rearrangement uses TRBV11-2 and TRBJ2-5; 11 nucleotides line up with TRBD2. Germline CDR1 is SGHAT and CDR2 is FQNNGV. CDR3 length equals 17 residues. Trimming took 2 bases from V and 11 from J; bases not matched to a gene: 16.

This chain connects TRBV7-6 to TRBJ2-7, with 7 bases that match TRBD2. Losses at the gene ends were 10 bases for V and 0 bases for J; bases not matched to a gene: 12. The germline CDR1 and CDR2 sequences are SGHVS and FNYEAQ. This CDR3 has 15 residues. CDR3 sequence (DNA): TGTGCCACCTCCAGCCTAGCGGCTAGCTCCTACGAGCAGTACTTC. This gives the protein CATSSLAASSYEQYF.

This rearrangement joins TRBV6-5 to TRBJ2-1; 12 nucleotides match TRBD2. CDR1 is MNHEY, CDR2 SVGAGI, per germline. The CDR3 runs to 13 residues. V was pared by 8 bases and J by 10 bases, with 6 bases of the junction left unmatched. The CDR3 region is CASGLAGSREQFF. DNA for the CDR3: TGTGCCAGCGGACTAGCGGGGAGCCGGGAGCAGTTCTTC.

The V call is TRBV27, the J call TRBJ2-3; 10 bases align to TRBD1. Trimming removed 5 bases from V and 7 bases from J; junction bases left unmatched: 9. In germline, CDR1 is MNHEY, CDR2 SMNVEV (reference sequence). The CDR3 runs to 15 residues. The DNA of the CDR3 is TGTGCCAGCAGTCGGGTGGGGACAGGGGACTATACGCAGTATTTT. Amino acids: CASSRVGTGDYTQYF.

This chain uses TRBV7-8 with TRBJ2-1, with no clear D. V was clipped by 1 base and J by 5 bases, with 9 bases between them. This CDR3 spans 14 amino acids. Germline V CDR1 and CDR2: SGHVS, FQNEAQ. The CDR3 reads CASSLVGGNNEQFF. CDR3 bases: TGTGCCAGCAGCTTAGTGGGCGGAAACAATGAGCAGTTCTTC.

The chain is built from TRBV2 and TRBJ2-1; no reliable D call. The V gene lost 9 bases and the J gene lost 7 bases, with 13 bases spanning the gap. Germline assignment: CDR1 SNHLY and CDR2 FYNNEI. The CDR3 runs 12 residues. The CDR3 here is CASEGLSNEQFF. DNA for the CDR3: TGTGCCAGTGAAGGGCTTTCGAATGAGCAGTTCTTC.

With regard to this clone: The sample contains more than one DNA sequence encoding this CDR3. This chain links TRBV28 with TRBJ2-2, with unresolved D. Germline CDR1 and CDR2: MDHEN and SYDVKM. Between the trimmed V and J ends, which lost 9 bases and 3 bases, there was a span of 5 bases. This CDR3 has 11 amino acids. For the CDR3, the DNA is TGTGCCAGTTCGGACACCGGGGAGCTGTTTTTT. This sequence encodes CASSDTGELFF.

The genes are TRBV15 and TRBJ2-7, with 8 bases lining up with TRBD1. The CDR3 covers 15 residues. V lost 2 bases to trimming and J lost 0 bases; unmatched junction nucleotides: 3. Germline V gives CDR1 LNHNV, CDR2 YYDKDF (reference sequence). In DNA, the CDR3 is TGTGCCACCAGCAGATTAGGGACAGGCTCCTACGAGCAGTACTTC. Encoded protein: CATSRLGTGSYEQYF.

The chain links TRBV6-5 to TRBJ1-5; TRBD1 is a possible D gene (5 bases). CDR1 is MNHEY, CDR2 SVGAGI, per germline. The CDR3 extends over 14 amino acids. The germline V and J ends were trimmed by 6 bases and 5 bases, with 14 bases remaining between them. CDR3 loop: CASRGTGRYQPQHF. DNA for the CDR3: TGTGCCAGCAGAGGGACGGGCAGATATCAGCCCCAGCATTTT.

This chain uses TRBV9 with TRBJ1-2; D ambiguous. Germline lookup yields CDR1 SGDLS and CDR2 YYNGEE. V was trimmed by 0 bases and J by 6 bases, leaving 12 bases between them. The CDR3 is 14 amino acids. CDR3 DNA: TGTGCCAGCAGCGTAGTGGCAGCCGGCAATGGCTACACCTTC. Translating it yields CASSVVAAGNGYTF.

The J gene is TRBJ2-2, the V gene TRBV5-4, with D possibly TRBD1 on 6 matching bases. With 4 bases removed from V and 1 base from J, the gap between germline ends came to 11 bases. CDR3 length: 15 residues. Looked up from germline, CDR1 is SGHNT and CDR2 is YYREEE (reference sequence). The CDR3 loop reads CASSGGLENTGELFF. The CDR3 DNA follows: TGTGCCAGCAGCGGGGGCCTAGAGAACACCGGGGAGCTGTTTTTT.

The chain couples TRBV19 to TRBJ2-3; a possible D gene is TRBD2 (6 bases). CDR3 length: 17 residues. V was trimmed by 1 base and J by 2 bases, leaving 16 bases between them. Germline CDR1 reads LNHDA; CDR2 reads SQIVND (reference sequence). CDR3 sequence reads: CASSIGIAEIYTDTQYF. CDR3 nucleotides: TGTGCCAGTAGTATAGGAATAGCGGAAATATACACAGATACGCAGTATTTT.

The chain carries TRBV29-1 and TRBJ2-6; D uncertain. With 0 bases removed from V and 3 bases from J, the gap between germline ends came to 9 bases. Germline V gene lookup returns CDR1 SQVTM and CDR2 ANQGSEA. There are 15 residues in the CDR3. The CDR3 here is CSVEESFIGANVLTF. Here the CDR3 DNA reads TGCAGCGTTGAAGAGTCTTTTATTGGGGCCAACGTCCTGACTTTC.

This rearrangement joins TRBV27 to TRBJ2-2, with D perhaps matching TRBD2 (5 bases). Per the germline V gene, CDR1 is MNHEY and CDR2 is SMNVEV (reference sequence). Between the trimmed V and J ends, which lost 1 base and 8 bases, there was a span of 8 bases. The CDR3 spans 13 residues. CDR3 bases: TGTGCCAGCAGTTTATTGGGAGTTGGGGAGCTGTTTTTT. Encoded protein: CASSLLGVGELFF.

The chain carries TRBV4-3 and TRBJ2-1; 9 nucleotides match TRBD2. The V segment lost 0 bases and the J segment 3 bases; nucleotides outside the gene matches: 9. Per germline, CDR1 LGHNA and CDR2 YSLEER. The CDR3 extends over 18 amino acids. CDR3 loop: CASSQDLASGTFYNEQFF. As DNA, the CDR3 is TGCGCCAGCAGCCAAGATCTTGCTAGCGGGACCTTCTACAATGAGCAGTTCTTC.

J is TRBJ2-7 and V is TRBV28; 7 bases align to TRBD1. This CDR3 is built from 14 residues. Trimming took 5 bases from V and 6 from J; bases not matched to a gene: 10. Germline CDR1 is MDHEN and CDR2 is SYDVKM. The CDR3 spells CASSNYRGASEQYF. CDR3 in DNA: TGTGCCAGCAGTAATTACAGGGGAGCCAGCGAGCAGTACTTC. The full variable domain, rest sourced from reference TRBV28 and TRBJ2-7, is DVKVTQSSRYLVKRTGEKVFLECVQDMDHENMFWYRQDPGLGLRLIYFSYDVKMKEKGDIPEGYSVSREKKERFSLILESASTNQTSMYLCASSNYRGASEQYFGPGTRLTVT.

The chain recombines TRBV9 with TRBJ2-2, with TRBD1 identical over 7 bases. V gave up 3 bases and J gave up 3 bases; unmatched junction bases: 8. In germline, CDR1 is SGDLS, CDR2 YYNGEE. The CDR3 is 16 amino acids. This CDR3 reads CASSATGQSHTGELFF. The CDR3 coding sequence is TGTGCCAGCAGCGCCACGGGACAGAGCCACACCGGGGAGCTGTTTTTT.

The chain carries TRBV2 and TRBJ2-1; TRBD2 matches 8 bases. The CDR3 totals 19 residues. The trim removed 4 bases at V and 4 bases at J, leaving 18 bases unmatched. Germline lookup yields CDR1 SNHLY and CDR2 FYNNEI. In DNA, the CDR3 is TGTGCCAGCAGTGGGGATCCGATAGTGGCGGGGGGAGCATACAATGAGCAGTTCTTC. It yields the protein CASSGDPIVAGGAYNEQFF.

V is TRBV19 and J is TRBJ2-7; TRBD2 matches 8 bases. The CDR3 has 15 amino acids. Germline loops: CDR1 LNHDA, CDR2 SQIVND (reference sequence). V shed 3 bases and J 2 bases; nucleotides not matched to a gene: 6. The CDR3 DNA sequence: TGTGCCAGTAGTATGTTTAGCGGGGAGACCTACGAGCAGTACTTC. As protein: CASSMFSGETYEQYF.

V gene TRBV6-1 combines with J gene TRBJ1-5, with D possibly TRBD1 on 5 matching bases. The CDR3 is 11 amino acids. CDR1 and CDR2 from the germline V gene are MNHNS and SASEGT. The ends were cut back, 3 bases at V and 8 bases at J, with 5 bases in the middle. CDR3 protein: CASSEGEPQHF. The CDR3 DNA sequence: TGTGCCAGCAGTGAGGGGGAGCCCCAGCATTTT.

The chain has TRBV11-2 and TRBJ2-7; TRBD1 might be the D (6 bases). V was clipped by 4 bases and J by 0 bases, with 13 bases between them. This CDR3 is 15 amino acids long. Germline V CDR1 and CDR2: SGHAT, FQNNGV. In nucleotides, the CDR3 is TGTGCCAGCAGCTCGAACTGGGACACCTCCTACGAGCAGTACTTC. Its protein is CASSSNWDTSYEQYF.

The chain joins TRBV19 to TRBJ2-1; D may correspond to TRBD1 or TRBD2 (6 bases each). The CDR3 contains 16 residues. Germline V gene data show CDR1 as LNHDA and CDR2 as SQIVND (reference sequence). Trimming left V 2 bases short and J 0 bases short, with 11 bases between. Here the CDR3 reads CASSIWGASSYNEQFF. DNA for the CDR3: TGTGCCAGTAGTATATGGGGGGCGAGCTCCTACAATGAGCAGTTCTTC.

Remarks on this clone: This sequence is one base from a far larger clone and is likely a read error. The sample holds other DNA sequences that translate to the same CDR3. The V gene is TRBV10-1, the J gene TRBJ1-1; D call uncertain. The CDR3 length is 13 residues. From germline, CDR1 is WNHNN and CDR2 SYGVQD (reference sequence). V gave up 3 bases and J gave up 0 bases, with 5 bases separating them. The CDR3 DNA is TGCGCCAGCAGTGACGGAGTGAACACTGAAGCTTTCTTT. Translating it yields CASSDGVNTEAFF.